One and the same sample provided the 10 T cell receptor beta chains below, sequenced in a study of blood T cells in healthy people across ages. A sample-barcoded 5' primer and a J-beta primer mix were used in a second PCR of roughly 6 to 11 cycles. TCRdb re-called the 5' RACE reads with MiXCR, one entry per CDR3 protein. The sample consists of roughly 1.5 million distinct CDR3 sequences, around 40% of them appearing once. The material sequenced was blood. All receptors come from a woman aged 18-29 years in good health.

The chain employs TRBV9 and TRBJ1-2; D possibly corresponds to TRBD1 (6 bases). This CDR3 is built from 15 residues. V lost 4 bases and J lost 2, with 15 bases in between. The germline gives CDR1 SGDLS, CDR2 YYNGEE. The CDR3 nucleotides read TGTGCCAGCAGCCGACCAGGGGTCTCCAACTATGGCTACACCTTC. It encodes CASSRPGVSNYGYTF.

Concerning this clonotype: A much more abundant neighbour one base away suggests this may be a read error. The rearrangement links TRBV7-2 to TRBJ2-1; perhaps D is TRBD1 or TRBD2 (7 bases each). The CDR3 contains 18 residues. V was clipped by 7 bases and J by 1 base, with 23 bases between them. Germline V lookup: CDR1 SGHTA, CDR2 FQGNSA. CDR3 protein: CASNTQGGLAKSYNEQFF. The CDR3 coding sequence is TGTGCCAGCAACACCCAGGGGGGGCTAGCGAAATCCTACAATGAGCAGTTCTTC.

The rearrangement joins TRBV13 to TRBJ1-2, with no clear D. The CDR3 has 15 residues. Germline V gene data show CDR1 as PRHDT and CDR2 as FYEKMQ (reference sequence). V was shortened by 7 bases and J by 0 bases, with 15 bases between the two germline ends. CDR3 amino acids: CASMPVGSTNYGYTF. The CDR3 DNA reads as TGTGCCAGCATGCCGGTGGGGTCTACTAACTATGGCTACACCTTC.

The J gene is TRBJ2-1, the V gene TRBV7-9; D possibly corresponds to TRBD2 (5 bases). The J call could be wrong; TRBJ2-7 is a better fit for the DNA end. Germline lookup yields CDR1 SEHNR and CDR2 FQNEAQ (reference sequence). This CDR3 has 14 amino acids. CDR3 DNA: TGTGCCAGCAGCCCCAAGGTTGACTACAATGAGCAGTACTTC. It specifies CASSPKVDYNEQYF.

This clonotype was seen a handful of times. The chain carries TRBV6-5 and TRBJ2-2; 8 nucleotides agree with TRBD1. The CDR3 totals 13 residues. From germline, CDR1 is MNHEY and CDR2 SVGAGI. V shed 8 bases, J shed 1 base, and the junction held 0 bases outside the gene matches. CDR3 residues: CASGTGNTGELFF. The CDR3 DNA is TGTGCCAGCGGGACAGGGAACACCGGGGAGCTGTTTTTT.

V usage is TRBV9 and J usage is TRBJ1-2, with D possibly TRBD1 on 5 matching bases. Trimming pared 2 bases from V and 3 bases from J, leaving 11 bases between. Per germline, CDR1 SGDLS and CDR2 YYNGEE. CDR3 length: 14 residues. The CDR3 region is CASSVQGSDYGYTF. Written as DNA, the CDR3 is TGTGCCAGCAGCGTTCAGGGCAGTGACTATGGCTACACCTTC.

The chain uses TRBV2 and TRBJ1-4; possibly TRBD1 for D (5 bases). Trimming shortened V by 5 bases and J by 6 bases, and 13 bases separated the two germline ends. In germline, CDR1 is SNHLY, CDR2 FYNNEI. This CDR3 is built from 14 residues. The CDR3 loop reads CASSSGTAYEKLFF. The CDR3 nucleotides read TGTGCCAGCAGTAGCGGGACGGCCTATGAAAAACTGTTTTTT.

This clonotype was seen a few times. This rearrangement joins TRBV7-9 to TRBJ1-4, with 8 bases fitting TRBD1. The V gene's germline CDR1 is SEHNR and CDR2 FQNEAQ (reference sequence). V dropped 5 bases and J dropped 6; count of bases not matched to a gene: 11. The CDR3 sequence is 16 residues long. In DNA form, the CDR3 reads TGTGCCAGCAGCCCCGGACAGGGCCCCAAGGATGAAAAACTGTTTTTT. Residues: CASSPGQGPKDEKLFF.

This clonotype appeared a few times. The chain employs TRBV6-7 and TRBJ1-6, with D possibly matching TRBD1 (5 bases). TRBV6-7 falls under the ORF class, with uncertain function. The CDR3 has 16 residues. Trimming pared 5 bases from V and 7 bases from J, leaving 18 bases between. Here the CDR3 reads CASSGPRQIHNSPLHF. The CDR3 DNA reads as TGTGCCAGCAGTGGGCCCCGACAGATCCACAATTCACCCCTCCACTTT.

The chain's CDR3 is CSARPAGKETQYF. The CDR3 coding sequence is TGCAGTGCTAGACCAGCGGGAAAAGAGACCCAGTACTTC. The chain links TRBV20-1 to TRBJ2-5; TRBD2 agrees at 7 bases. After removal of 2 bases from V and 3 bases from J, the junction contained 3 bases not matched to a gene. This CDR3 contains 13 residues. Germline CDR1 is DFQATT and CDR2 is SNEGSKA (reference sequence).